The clone carrying this T cell receptor (beta chain) was recorded a few times. Positively selected for CCR7, the CD45RO-negative cells used as naive CD8 cells excluded terminally differentiated effector memory CD45RA+ cells. The repertoire was sequenced with immunoSEQ multiplex PCR; TCRdb's copy has only in-frame clones and lacks some. The sample shows a few million clones, 90% to 95% of them seen only once. The entry originates in a study of shared clonotypes between healthy human individuals. In germline, CDR1 is SGDLS, CDR2 YYNGEE. The CDR3 is made up of 15 amino acids. Trimming pared 0 bases from V and 3 bases from J, leaving 12 bases between.

The sequence derives from a young man in good health. Some clones in this sample may be carry-over from other donors' samples. Sequencing used naive CD8+ T cells from PBMCs. The chain carries TRBV9 and TRBJ1-1; tentative D call: TRBD1 (6 bases). CDR3 sequence reads: CASSVGIRGDTEAFF. CDR3 DNA: TGTGCCAGCAGCGTAGGGATCAGGGGTGACACTGAAGCTTTCTTT.